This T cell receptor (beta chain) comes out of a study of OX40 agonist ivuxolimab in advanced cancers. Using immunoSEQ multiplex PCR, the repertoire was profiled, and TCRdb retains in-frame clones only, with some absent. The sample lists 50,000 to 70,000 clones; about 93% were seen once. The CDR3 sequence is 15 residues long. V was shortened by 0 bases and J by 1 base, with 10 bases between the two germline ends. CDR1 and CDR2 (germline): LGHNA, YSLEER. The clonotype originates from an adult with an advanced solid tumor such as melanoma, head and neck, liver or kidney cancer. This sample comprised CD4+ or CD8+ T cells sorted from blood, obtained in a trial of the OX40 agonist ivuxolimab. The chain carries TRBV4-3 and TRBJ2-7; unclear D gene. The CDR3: CASSQDFQPSYEQYF. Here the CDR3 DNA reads TGCGCCAGCAGCCAAGATTTTCAGCCTTCCTACGAGCAGTACTTC.